Sequencing of this TCR beta chain was carried out in a study of T-cell reconstitution after alpha-beta-depleted transplantation in children. The study, taken as a whole, reports: After one year, T-cell counts and TCRbeta diversity mostly came from new T cells. Reports say that about two months after transplant, the alpha-beta T cells came out of several hundred graft clones that had expanded. After transplant, high TCRbeta diversity at day 60 in some patients arose from surviving recipient T cells and thymic progenitors.

Preparation of the TCRbeta library was carried out with unique molecular identifiers. One entry per CDR3 protein results from TCRdb running MiXCR on the PCR reads. The repertoire has hundreds of thousands of distinct CDR3 sequences, more than 20% of them found once; the top ten carry about 5%. Many counts were recorded for this clonotype. Its antigen is not known. This CDR3 has 15 amino acids. Trimming cost V 0 bases and J 4 bases, with 14 bases left between them. The germline V gene has CDR1 DFQATT and CDR2 SNEGSKA (reference sequence). This TCR was sampled from a female patient aged 2-15 years who had a stem cell transplant for congenital amegakaryocytic thrombocytopenia, so the T cells may come from the graft donor. The input for sequencing was PBMCs, mostly from graft donor cells, taken 360 days after TCRalphabeta/CD19-depleted stem cell transplant. The chain uses TRBV20-1 and TRBJ2-3; D not resolved. The CDR3 loop reads CSARDSLGTADTQYF. The CDR3 DNA reads as TGCAGTGCTAGAGATTCACTGGGTACGGCAGATACGCAGTATTTT.